This T cell receptor beta chain derives from a study of blood T cell repertoires in COVID-19. About the study: Acute and convalescent COVID-19 specimens originated in the United States, Italy and Spain.

Per the original methods: Amplification of reference gene primers provided the estimated nucleated cell counts. Measured with immunoSEQ multiplex PCR; TCRdb has only the in-frame clones, and not every one. Clone size and the V and J calls come from that table; the DNA yielded D and trimming. Of approximately 200,000 clones listed, roughly 80% are singletons. This clonotype originated in a woman aged 25-40 years with acute or convalescent COVID-19. Sequencing input: peripheral blood.

Here the CDR3 reads CASSFPTGRLYEQYF. DNA for the CDR3: TGTGCCAGCAGTTTCCCGACAGGGAGATTATACGAGCAGTACTTC. This chain uses TRBV6-1 with TRBJ2-7, with TRBD1 matching 7 bases. Germline V lookup: CDR1 MNHNS, CDR2 SASEGT. CDR3 length equals 15 residues. The junction had 11 bases not matched to a gene; V was cut back by 5 bases and J by 4 bases.